This entry lists 7 T cell receptor beta chains sequenced from one sample in a study of CD8+ T cells in alopecia areata. Extracted from the samples, RNA was reverse transcribed into cDNA to serve as the sequencing template. Sequencing was performed with immunoSEQ multiplex PCR; in TCRdb, only in-frame clones are kept and a portion is missing. The table records roughly 180,000 clones, approximately 55% of them present only once. Treatment in this sample: oral pan-JAK inhibitor, 5-10 mg twice daily. Source: CD8+ T cells sorted from blood, taken at week 24, from a patient treated with tofacitinib. These receptors were taken from a human donor with alopecia areata.

The chain carries TRBV7-2 and TRBJ2-3; D gene unclear. The CDR3 loop spans 18 amino acids. The germline V gene encodes CDR1 SGHTA and CDR2 FQGNSA. V lost 0 bases and J 1 base, leaving 17 bases between the germline ends. The CDR3: CASSLAPSSGVGTDTQYF. The CDR3 DNA is TGTGCCAGCAGCTTAGCCCCCAGTAGTGGGGTAGGCACAGATACGCAGTATTTT. The whole variable domain, filled in from reference TRBV7-2 and TRBJ2-3, reads GAGVSQSPSNKVTEKGKDVELRCDPISGHTALYWYRQSLGQGLEFLIYFQGNSAPDKSGLPSDRFSAERTGGSVSTLTIQRTQQEDSAVYLCASSLAPSSGVGTDTQYFGPGTRLTVL.

This chain connects TRBV5-6 to TRBJ1-1; D is possibly TRBD1 (6 bases). The germline V gene encodes CDR1 SGHDT and CDR2 YYEEEE. With 6 bases removed from V and 1 base from J, the gap between germline ends came to 10 bases. This CDR3 contains 13 residues. This CDR3 reads CASIQGTNTEAFF. The CDR3, as DNA: TGTGCCAGCATCCAGGGGACGAACACTGAAGCTTTCTTT. Complete variable domain (other parts from reference TRBV5-6 and TRBJ1-1): DAGVTQSPTHLIKTRGQQVTLRCSPKSGHDTVSWYQQALGQGPQFIFQYYEEEERQRGNFPDRFSGHQFPNYSSELNVNALLLGDSALYLCASIQGTNTEAFFGQGTRLTVV.

This CDR3 reads CASSLMQGSGTEAFF. The CDR3 DNA follows: TGTGCCAGCAGTTTAATGCAGGGATCGGGCACTGAAGCTTTCTTT. The rearrangement links TRBV27 to TRBJ1-1; D is possibly TRBD1 (5 bases). The CDR3 runs to 15 residues. Trimming took 2 bases from V and 4 from J, leaving 14 bases between them. Per the germline V gene, CDR1 is MNHEY and CDR2 is SMNVEV (reference sequence).

This clone was counted a few times. Other DNA sequences in this specimen translate into the identical CDR3. The genes are TRBV5-6 and TRBJ2-7; TRBD1 might be the D (6 bases). CDR3 length: 13 amino acids. V gave up 4 bases and J gave up 1 base, with 9 bases separating them. Germline CDR1 is SGHDT and CDR2 is YYEEEE. The CDR3 nucleotides are TGTGCCAGCAGCCTTGACAGGTCCTACGAGCAGTACTTC. Amino acids: CASSLDRSYEQYF. Full variable domain (rest looked up from reference TRBV5-6 and TRBJ2-7): DAGVTQSPTHLIKTRGQQVTLRCSPKSGHDTVSWYQQALGQGPQFIFQYYEEEERQRGNFPDRFSGHQFPNYSSELNVNALLLGDSALYLCASSLDRSYEQYFGPGTRLTVT.

The chain combines TRBV7-6 with TRBJ1-2, with TRBD1 matching 9 bases. The CDR3 loop spans 13 amino acids. V was clipped by 5 bases and J by 4 bases; unmatched bases: 2. Germline V gives CDR1 SGHVS, CDR2 FNYEAQ. The CDR3: CASSPGQGYGYTF. DNA for the CDR3: TGTGCCAGCAGCCCGGGACAGGGCTATGGCTACACCTTC.

The rearrangement links TRBV4-3 to TRBJ2-2; D is unclear. V was pared by 0 bases and J by 7 bases, with 9 bases between. Germline assignment: CDR1 LGHNA and CDR2 YSLEER. The CDR3 runs 14 residues. This CDR3 is CASSQDRRLGELFF. CDR3 nucleotide sequence: TGCGCCAGCAGCCAAGATCGAAGGCTCGGGGAGCTGTTTTTT.

This clone was detected only a few times. This chain links TRBV29-1 with TRBJ2-2; 9 bases are shared with TRBD1. Germline V gives CDR1 SQVTM, CDR2 ANQGSEA. CDR3 size: 14 residues. V trimming: 7 bases; J trimming: 6 bases; junction bases outside the gene matches: 9. CDR3: CSAAGTGKAGELFF. The CDR3 DNA sequence: TGCAGCGCCGCCGGGACAGGGAAAGCCGGGGAGCTGTTTTTT.